The present T cell receptor (beta chain) was sequenced within a study of T cells in women clearing cervical HPV infection. As for the study in general: Donors had HPV16-related CIN3 or worse; 2 had invasive cancer. Blood came at first lesion visit for cases, post-clearance for controls. General observations from the study: TRBV6-7 abundance was lower in cases than controls (around 0.11% versus 0.16%).

The assay was immunoSEQ multiplex PCR, and TCRdb's table has in-frame clones only and misses some. This table holds around 19,000 clones. As to this clone: Its antigen is not known. The CDR3 end lies 3 residues beyond the end of the read and is filled in from the germline J gene.

The CDR3 loop spans 14 amino acids. Looked up from germline, CDR1 is DFQATT and CDR2 is SNEGSKA (reference sequence). The TCR sequence derives from a woman aged 18-69 years with a cervical HPV16 infection that either progressed to CIN3+ or cleared (not recorded which). The sequencing input was blood buffy coat. The V call is TRBV20-1, the J call TRBJ2-2; the D gene is possibly TRBD1 (5 bases). CDR3 sequence: CSASSQVRDSPLFF. Incomplete CDR3 DNA: TGCAGTGCTAGTTCACAGGTTAGGGATTCACCG.